The rows below give T cell receptor beta chains drawn from one sample of a study of cytomegalovirus exposure and HLA in healthy donors. Libraries were prepared by immunoSEQ multiplex PCR; TCRdb keeps only in-frame clonotypes and omits some of them. The data show about 120,000 clones, about three quarters seen once. Sequencing used PBMCs. The source is a female donor in good health and CMV-seronegative. Each CDR3 is given with its conserved first and last residue. The D gene is left open where the match is weak. Only some rows state a clone size, as once, few, many or a class for expanded clones.

CDR3,DNA,J,D,size,V
CASSSKSWGGNTIYF,TGTGCCAGCAGTTCTAAGTCATGGGGCGGAAACACCATATATTTT,TRBJ1-3,-,-,TRBV6-5
CSVGLRLANEQFF,TGCAGCGTTGGCCTTAGACTAGCTAATGAGCAGTTCTTC,TRBJ2-1,TRBD2,-,TRBV29-1
CASSWSVLRVSEQYF,TGTGCCAGCAGTTGGTCGGTACTCCGGGTTTCCGAGCAGTACTTC,TRBJ2-7,-,-,TRBV27
CASSMGQGNSEQYF,TGCGCCAGCAGCATGGGACAGGGGAACTCCGAGCAGTACTTC,TRBJ2-7,TRBD1,-,TRBV5-1
CASRDTGNVDYYGYTF,TGTGCCAGCAGAGACACCGGGAACGTTGACTACTATGGCTACACCTTC,TRBJ1-2,-,few,TRBV13
CASSQDWGLEEETQYF,TGTGCCAGCAGCCAAGATTGGGGACTAGAGGAAGAGACCCAGTACTTC,TRBJ2-5,TRBD2,-,TRBV4-2
CASTPPPGTTEAFF,TGTGCCAGCACCCCACCTCCGGGGACTACTGAAGCTTTCTTT,TRBJ1-1,-,-,TRBV2
CASSGGLAAPPDTQYF,TGTGCCAGCAGCGGGGGACTAGCGGCCCCCCCAGATACGCAGTATTTT,TRBJ2-3,TRBD2,-,TRBV5-4
CASSLAGGIQYF,TGTGCCAGCAGCTTAGCGGGGGGGATTCAGTACTTC,TRBJ2-4,TRBD2,-,TRBV7-9
CASSLNSPSGIHEQYF,TGTGCCAGCAGCTTAAATTCGCCTAGCGGGATCCACGAGCAGTACTTC,TRBJ2-7,TRBD2,once,TRBV11-2
CSILEQGTPGQPQHF,TGCAGCATACTTGAACAGGGGACTCCAGGTCAGCCCCAGCATTTT,TRBJ1-5,TRBD1,once,TRBV29-1
CASTTPSTGTQPQHF,TGTGCCAGCACTACGCCCTCGACAGGGACCCAGCCCCAGCATTTT,TRBJ1-5,TRBD1,-,TRBV28
CSSSLGEGEQYF,TGTTCCAGCAGCTTAGGGGAGGGCGAGCAGTACTTC,TRBJ2-7,TRBD2,-,TRBV7-9
CASSTTTDRGSGNQPQHF,TGTGCCAGCAGTACTACAACAGACAGGGGGTCGGGCAATCAGCCCCAGCATTTT,TRBJ1-5,TRBD1,-,TRBV2
CASSEASAGGLLAGELFF,TGTGCCAGCAGTGAAGCTTCTGCAGGAGGGCTTTTAGCCGGGGAGCTGTTTTTT,TRBJ2-2,-,-,TRBV2
CASSLVSRGGGPSYEQYF,TGTGCCAGCAGCTTAGTGTCAAGGGGGGGAGGGCCCTCCTACGAGCAGTACTTC,TRBJ2-7,-,-,TRBV7-6
CASSPQGDSSPLHF,TGCGCCAGCAGCCCCCAGGGGGATAGTTCACCCCTCCACTTT,TRBJ1-6,TRBD1,few,TRBV5-1
CSVESVVYGYTF,TGCAGCGTTGAATCGGTGGTCTATGGCTACACCTTC,TRBJ1-2,-,-,TRBV29-1
CASSVSGGLHNEQFF,TGCGCCAGCAGCGTTAGCGGGGGCCTTCACAATGAGCAGTTCTTC,TRBJ2-1,TRBD2,few,TRBV10-1
CASSPFPMTTSTDTQYF,TGTGCCAGCTCACCTTTTCCGATGACTACTAGCACAGATACGCAGTATTTT,TRBJ2-3,-,-,TRBV18
CASSLGQGVYEQYF,TGCGCCAGCAGCCTTGGACAGGGCGTCTACGAGCAGTACTTC,TRBJ2-7,TRBD1,-,TRBV5-1
CASSLPQASGANGLTF,TGCGCCAGCAGCTTACCACAGGCCTCTGGGGCCAACGGCCTGACTTTC,TRBJ2-6,-,-,TRBV5-1
CASSKEQGSYTEAFF,TGTGCCAGCAGTAAAGAACAGGGGTCATACACTGAAGCTTTCTTT,TRBJ1-1,TRBD1,-,TRBV2
CASMRDSNYGYTF,TGTGCCAGCATGAGGGACAGTAACTATGGCTACACCTTC,TRBJ1-2,TRBD1,-,TRBV2
CASSPSGGAFGELFF,TGTGCCAGCAGTCCTAGCGGGGGGGCCTTCGGGGAGCTGTTTTTT,TRBJ2-2,TRBD2,-,TRBV2
CASSQGSGSYEQYF,TGCGCCAGCAGCCAAGGGTCAGGGTCCTACGAGCAGTACTTC,TRBJ2-7,-,few,TRBV4-1
CAISPSREDYEQYF,TGTGCCATCAGTCCCTCCAGGGAGGACTACGAGCAGTACTTC,TRBJ2-7,-,-,TRBV10-3
CASSLDRVGELFF,TGCGCCAGCAGCTTGGATCGGGTCGGGGAGCTGTTTTTT,TRBJ2-2,-,-,TRBV5-1
CASSLGTGGSYEQYF,TGCGCCAGCAGCTTAGGGACAGGGGGCTCCTACGAGCAGTACTTC,TRBJ2-7,TRBD1,once,TRBV5-1
CASQPAGVPYEQYF,TGTGCCAGCCAACCAGCGGGGGTGCCCTACGAGCAGTACTTC,TRBJ2-7,TRBD2,-,TRBV2
CASKLGLAASYEQYF,TGTGCCAGCAAACTAGGACTAGCGGCTTCTTACGAGCAGTACTTC,TRBJ2-7,TRBD2,-,TRBV7-2
CASSEAGASNEKLFF,TGTGCCAGCAGTGAAGCTGGGGCGTCAAATGAAAAACTGTTTTTT,TRBJ1-4,-,-,TRBV6-1
CASSLTGARDEKLFF,TGCGCCAGCAGCTTAACAGGGGCACGGGATGAAAAACTGTTTTTT,TRBJ1-4,TRBD1,-,TRBV5-1
CASSEATVNYGYTF,TGCGCCAGCAGTGAGGCCACAGTTAACTATGGCTACACCTTC,TRBJ1-2,-,few,TRBV10-2
CASSLGSGGPYEQYF,TGTGCCAGCAGCTTAGGTAGCGGGGGACCATACGAGCAGTACTTC,TRBJ2-7,TRBD2,-,TRBV7-2
CASSIGVANTGELFF,TGTGCCAGTAGTATAGGCGTCGCGAACACCGGGGAGCTGTTTTTT,TRBJ2-2,-,-,TRBV19
CASNQVGQGETQYF,TGTGCCAGCAACCAAGTTGGCCAGGGGGAGACCCAGTACTTC,TRBJ2-5,-,-,TRBV4-2
CASSEGQGGTDTQYF,TGCGCCAGCAGTGAGGGACAGGGAGGCACAGATACGCAGTATTTT,TRBJ2-3,TRBD1,-,TRBV10-2
CASSETGTGNEQFF,TGTGCCTCCAGCGAAACCGGGACAGGGAATGAGCAGTTCTTC,TRBJ2-1,TRBD1,few,TRBV30
CASSQDTYNYGYTF,TGCGCCAGCAGCCAGGACACCTATAACTATGGCTACACCTTC,TRBJ1-2,-,-,TRBV5-1
CSVTQGWQYF,TGCAGCGTCACTCAGGGTTGGCAGTACTTC,TRBJ2-7,-,few,TRBV29-1
CASSPGRGPYEQYF,TGTGCCAGCTCACCAGGGCGGGGGCCCTACGAGCAGTACTTC,TRBJ2-7,-,few,TRBV18
CASSSLAGADTQYF,TGTGCCAGCAGCAGCCTAGCGGGGGCAGATACGCAGTATTTT,TRBJ2-3,TRBD2,few,TRBV5-5
CASTIDRDGYTF,TGTGCCAGCACTATAGACAGGGATGGCTACACCTTC,TRBJ1-2,TRBD1,-,TRBV5-4
CAWNGGSTGELFF,TGTGCCTGGAACGGCGGGAGCACCGGGGAGCTGTTTTTT,TRBJ2-2,TRBD2,-,TRBV30
CASRTGQYGYTF,TGTGCCAGTAGGACAGGGCAGTATGGCTACACCTTC,TRBJ1-2,TRBD1,-,TRBV27
CASSSDGTRHEQYF,TGCGCCAGCAGCTCCGACGGGACTCGCCACGAGCAGTACTTC,TRBJ2-7,-,once,TRBV5-1
CASSIWVAPYNEQFF,TGTGCCAGTAGTATCTGGGTAGCGCCCTACAATGAGCAGTTCTTC,TRBJ2-1,-,-,TRBV19
CASSVGTSVFANTGELFF,TGTGCCAGCAGCGTAGGCACTAGCGTATTCGCGAACACCGGGGAGCTGTTTTTT,TRBJ2-2,TRBD2,once,TRBV9
CASSIVIQGLRELFF,TGTGCCAGTAGTATAGTTATCCAGGGCCTCCGGGAGCTGTTTTTT,TRBJ2-2,-,-,TRBV19
CASSLSSGGTGELFF,TGTGCCAGCAGCTTAAGTAGCGGGGGAACCGGGGAGCTGTTTTTT,TRBJ2-2,TRBD2,few,TRBV7-3
CASSSLAGEADTQYF,TGTGCCAGCAGCTCGTTAGCGGGAGAGGCAGATACGCAGTATTTT,TRBJ2-3,TRBD2,-,TRBV7-6
CASIWHSSYEQYF,TGTGCCAGCATCTGGCACAGCTCCTACGAGCAGTACTTC,TRBJ2-7,-,-,TRBV28